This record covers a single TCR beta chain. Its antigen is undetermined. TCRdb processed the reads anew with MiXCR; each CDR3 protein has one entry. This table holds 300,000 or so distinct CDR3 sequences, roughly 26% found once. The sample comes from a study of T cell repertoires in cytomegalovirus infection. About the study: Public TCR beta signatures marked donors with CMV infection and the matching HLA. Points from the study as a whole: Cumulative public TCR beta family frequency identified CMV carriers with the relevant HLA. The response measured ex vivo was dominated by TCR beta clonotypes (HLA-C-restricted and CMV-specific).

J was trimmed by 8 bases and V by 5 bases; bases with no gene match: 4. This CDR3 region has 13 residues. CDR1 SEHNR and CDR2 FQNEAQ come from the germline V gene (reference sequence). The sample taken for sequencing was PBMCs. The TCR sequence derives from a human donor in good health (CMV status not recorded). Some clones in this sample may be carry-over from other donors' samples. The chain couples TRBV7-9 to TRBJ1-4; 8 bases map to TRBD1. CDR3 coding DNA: TGTGCCAGCAGCCCAGGGGGCCAGGAAAAACTGTTTTTT. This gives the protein CASSPGGQEKLFF.